These T cell receptor beta chains were read from a single sample in a study of blood T cell repertoires in COVID-19. Method: immunoSEQ multiplex PCR; TCRdb's copy keeps in-frame clones and lacks some. The profile covers fewer than 150,000 clones, with over 70% appearing a single time and just under 30% taken by the ten largest. The sample comprised peripheral blood. Receptors originate from a woman in her 70s with acute or convalescent COVID-19. Each CDR3 is given with its conserved first and last residue. Fields, in order: V gene, CDR3 protein.

>TRBV5-4
CASRVGGTGELFF
>TRBV14
CASSQVSPSEQYF
>TRBV5-4
CASSLAGGTSTDTQYF
>TRBV5-4
CASSLSSGYTF
>TRBV19
CASSIVRGPNYGYTF
>TRBV12-3/TRBV12-4
CASSFQRFYGYTF
>TRBV2
CASSREGTSTDTQYF
>TRBV5-4
CASSSEGRMNTEAFF
>TRBV11-3
CASTRRPLHF
>TRBV28
CASRVGGAFGYTF
>TRBV28
CASKVTAELNQPQHF
>TRBV7-2
CASSLGGLRDPPLHF
>TRBV5-1
CASSLDGGNTEAFF
>TRBV2
CASSAGGGQGTDTQYF
>TRBV11-2
CASSLDPRDYEQYF
>TRBV5-5
CASSLGTSGGAYEQFF
>TRBV9
CASSVGLQGNEKLFF
>TRBV7-9
CASSLQANYGYTF
>TRBV6-4
CASSLGTGSSYEQYF
>TRBV28
CASSPLRGQEESNQPQHF
>TRBV19
CASTPDSLSNYGYTF
>TRBV4-1
CASSPESGNSGNTIYF
>TRBV12-3/TRBV12-4
CASSLQGAYEQYF
>TRBV7-2
CASSFRLQETQYF
>TRBV19
CASHRGRSGANVLTF
>TRBV18
CASSPRRGLSSYEQYF
>TRBV18
CASSQGTRGREQYF
>TRBV6-1
CASSEGRQGAPYF
>TRBV5-4
CASSLGHNNSPLHF
>TRBV6-6
CASRGTSGDFSYEQYF
>TRBV7-2
CASSLGGPQHF
>TRBV6-5
CASSFSQGALSPLHF
>TRBV5-1
CASSVVHGDEKLFF
>TRBV19
CASSPLTSGGASDTQYF
>TRBV3-1/TRBV3-2
CASSSTGGNTEAFF
>TRBV5-1
CASSPVGQGDTEAFF